These 5 T cell receptor beta chains share one sample of origin, sequenced in a study of T cell responses to AZD1222 COVID-19 vaccine (dated by TCRdb to 2020 to 2022). The library was built by means of the immunoSEQ multiplex PCR assay. The source is immuneACCESS, and TCRdb retained only in-frame sequences with V and J called. Part of the clones is not carried over; for the studies checked, unresolved V genes explain less than half of this, and the remainder is unexplained. The sample has 70,000 to 95,000 clones on record, under 90% of them singletons. The top ten hold 2.5% to 3% of the sample. The time point label, as the study defines it: baseline before first vaccination. The sample's treatment or condition, from its label and the paper: meningococcal conjugate vaccine given as trial control. The input for sequencing was peripheral blood, taken on day 0 of MenACWY control vaccination. The receptors shown here come from an adult in good health.

The gene calls are TRBV28 and TRBJ1-1; D is unclear. Germline-derived CDR1 and CDR2 are MDHEN and SYDVKM. The CDR3 is 14 residues long. V lost 4 bases to trimming and J lost 1 base, with 10 bases between them. Here the CDR3 DNA reads TGTGCCAGCAGTTCCCCCGGTGGGAACACTGAAGCTTTCTTT. Amino acid sequence: CASSSPGGNTEAFF.

This clone was picked up a small number of times. This chain links TRBV11-3 with TRBJ1-4; 10 nucleotides line up with TRBD1. The CDR3 length is 16 residues. Germline lookup yields CDR1 SGHNT and CDR2 YENEEA. Trimming took 1 base from V and 8 from J; bases not matched to a gene: 7. In DNA, the CDR3 is TGTGCCAGCAGCTTAGCACCCGGGACAGGGGTGGAAAAACTGTTTTTT. Amino acids: CASSLAPGTGVEKLFF.

This chain joins TRBV6-2 or TRBV6-3 and TRBJ1-2, with unresolved D. From germline, CDR1 is MNHEY and CDR2 SVGEGT. The ends were cut back, 0 bases at V and 3 bases at J, with 8 bases in the middle. The CDR3 runs 14 residues. DNA for the CDR3: TGTGCCAGCAGTTACTCGGACCCGGACTATGGCTACACCTTC. Translating it yields CASSYSDPDYGYTF.

V usage is TRBV27 and J usage is TRBJ2-4, with D perhaps TRBD1 or TRBD2 (6 bases each). CDR1 is MNHEY, CDR2 SMNVEV, per germline (reference sequence). The CDR3 has 19 residues. Trimming took off 1 base at V and 3 bases at J, with 22 bases between the two ends. Written as DNA, the CDR3 is TGTGCCAGCAGTTTATTACAGGGTAAATTTCCTAGCGACAAAAACATTCAGTACTTC. Protein: CASSLLQGKFPSDKNIQYF.

The chain recombines TRBV18 with TRBJ2-1, with D unresolved. Germline assignment: CDR1 KGHSH and CDR2 LQKENI. Trimming took off 3 bases at V and 0 bases at J, with 6 bases between the two ends. This CDR3 comprises 14 residues. The CDR3 protein is CASSPTDSYNEQFF. In DNA, the CDR3 is TGTGCCAGCTCACCCACTGACTCCTACAATGAGCAGTTCTTC.